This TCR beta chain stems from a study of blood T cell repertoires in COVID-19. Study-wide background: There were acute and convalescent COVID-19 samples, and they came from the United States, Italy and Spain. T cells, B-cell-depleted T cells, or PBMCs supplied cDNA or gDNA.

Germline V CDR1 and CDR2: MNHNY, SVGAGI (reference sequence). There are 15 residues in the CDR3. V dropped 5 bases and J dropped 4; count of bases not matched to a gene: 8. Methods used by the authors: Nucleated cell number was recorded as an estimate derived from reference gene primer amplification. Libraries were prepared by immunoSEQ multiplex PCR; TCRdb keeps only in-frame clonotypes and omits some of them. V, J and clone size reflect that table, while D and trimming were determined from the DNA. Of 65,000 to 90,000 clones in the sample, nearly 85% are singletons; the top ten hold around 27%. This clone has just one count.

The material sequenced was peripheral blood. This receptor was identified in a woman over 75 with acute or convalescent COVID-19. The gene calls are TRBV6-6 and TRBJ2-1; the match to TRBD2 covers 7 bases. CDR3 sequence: CASSATGRGYNEQFF. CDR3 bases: TGTGCCAGCAGTGCGACGGGGAGGGGATACAATGAGCAGTTCTTC.